The present T cell receptor (beta chain) was sequenced within a study of identifying expanded T cells in peripheral blood. Collection occurred without any documented infections or immune events in donors. Worth noting for this clone: Its antigen is currently unknown.

Only in-frame clones appear in the TCRdb table, and some are missing; sequencing was by immunoSEQ multiplex PCR. The table records about 100,000 clones, around 88% of them present only once. V dropped 4 bases and J dropped 6; count of bases not matched to a gene: 6. Germline CDR1 is LGHNA and CDR2 is YSLEER. The CDR3 sequence is 15 residues long. General study results and limits: Clone count variance between roughly two-week samples rose with total template count. Technical replicates showed roughly 1.2 changed clones; around two weeks around 15; four weeks 19.

The rearrangement uses TRBV4-3 and TRBJ2-3, with TRBD1 matching over 11 bases. This receptor was taken from a person between 18 and 75 years old in good health. Sequencing was carried out using blood. The CDR3 region is CASSPRTGGMDTQYF. The CDR3 region has the DNA TGCGCCAGCAGCCCGAGGACAGGGGGCATGGATACGCAGTATTTT.